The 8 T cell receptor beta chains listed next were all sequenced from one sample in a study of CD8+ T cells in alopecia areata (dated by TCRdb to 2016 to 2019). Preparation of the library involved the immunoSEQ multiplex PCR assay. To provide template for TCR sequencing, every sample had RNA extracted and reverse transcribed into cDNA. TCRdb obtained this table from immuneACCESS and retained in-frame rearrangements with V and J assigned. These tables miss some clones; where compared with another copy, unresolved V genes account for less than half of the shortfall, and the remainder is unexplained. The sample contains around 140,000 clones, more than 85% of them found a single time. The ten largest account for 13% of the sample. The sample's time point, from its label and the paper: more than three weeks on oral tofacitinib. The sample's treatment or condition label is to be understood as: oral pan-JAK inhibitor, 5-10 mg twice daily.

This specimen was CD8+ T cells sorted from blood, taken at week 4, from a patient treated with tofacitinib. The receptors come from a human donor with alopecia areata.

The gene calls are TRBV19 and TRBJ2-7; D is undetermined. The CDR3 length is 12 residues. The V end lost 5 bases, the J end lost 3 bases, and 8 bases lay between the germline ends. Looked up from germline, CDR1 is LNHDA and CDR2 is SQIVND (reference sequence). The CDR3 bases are TGTGCCAGTAGTTCCAACGACTACGAGCAGTACTTC. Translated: CASSSNDYEQYF.

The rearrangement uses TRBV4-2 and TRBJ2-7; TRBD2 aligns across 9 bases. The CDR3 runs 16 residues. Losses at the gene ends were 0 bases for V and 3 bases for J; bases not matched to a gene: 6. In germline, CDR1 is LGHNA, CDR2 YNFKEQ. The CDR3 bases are TGTGCCAGCAGCCAAGAGTGGTCTAGCGGGAACTACGAGCAGTACTTC. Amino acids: CASSQEWSSGNYEQYF.

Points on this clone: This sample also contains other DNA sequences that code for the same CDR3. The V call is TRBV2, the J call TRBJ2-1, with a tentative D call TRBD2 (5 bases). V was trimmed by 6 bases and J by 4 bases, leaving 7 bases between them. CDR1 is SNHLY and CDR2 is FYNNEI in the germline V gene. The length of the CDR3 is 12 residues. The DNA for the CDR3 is TGTGCCAGCAGGGGCGGGTACAATGAGCAGTTCTTC. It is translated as CASRGGYNEQFF.

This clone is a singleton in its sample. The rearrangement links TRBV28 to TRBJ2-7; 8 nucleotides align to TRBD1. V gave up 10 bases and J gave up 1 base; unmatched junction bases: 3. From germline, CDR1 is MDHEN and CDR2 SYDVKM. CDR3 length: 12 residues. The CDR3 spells CATTGASYEQYF. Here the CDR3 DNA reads TGTGCCACGACAGGGGCATCCTACGAGCAGTACTTC. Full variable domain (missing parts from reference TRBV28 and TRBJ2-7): DVKVTQSSRYLVKRTGEKVFLECVQDMDHENMFWYRQDPGLGLRLIYFSYDVKMKEKGDIPEGYSVSREKKERFSLILESASTNQTSMYLCATTGASYEQYFGPGTRLTVT.

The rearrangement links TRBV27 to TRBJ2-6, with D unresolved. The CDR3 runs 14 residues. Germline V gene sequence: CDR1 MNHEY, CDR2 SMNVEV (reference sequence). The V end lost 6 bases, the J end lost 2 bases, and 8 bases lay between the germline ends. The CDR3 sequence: CASREFPGANVLTF. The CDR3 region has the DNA TGTGCCAGCAGAGAGTTTCCTGGGGCCAACGTCCTGACTTTC.

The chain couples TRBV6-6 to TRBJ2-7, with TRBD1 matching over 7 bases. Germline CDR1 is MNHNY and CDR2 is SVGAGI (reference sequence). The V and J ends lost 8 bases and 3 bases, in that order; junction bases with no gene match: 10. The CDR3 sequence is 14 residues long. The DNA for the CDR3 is TGTGCCAGCGGGGAGACGACAGGGCTCTACGAGCAGTACTTC. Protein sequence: CASGETTGLYEQYF.

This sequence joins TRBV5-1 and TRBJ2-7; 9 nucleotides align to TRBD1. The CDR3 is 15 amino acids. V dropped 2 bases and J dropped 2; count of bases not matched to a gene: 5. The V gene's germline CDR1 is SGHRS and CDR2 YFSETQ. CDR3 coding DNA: TGCGCCAGCAGCTTCGGGACAGGGCTTACCTACGAGCAGTACTTC. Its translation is CASSFGTGLTYEQYF.

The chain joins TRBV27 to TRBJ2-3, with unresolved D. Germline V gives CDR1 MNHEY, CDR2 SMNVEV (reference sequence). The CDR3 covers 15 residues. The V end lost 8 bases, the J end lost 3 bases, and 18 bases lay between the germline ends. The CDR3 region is CASAAPASNTDTQYF. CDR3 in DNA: TGTGCCAGCGCCGCCCCGGCCTCGAATACAGATACGCAGTATTTT.